Below, one T cell receptor (beta chain) is given with its context. Its antigen is not identified. This sample stems from a study of T-cell memory formation after mild COVID-19. On the study more broadly: Clustering of TCRs was largely donor specific. General study findings and limits: Among clones contracting day 15 to 85, CD4/CD8 was balanced, whereas later expanders leaned CD4+.

Trimming at V came to 6 bases and at J to 9 bases, leaving 20 bases not matched to a gene. CDR3 length equals 17 residues. It was 5'RACE with constant-segment primers that produced the TCR alpha and TCR beta cDNA libraries, which carried sample barcodes and UMIs. One entry per CDR3 protein, called by TCRdb with MiXCR from the 5' RACE reads. The sample carries fewer than 450,000 distinct CDR3 sequences, over 20% recorded once. The sample was PBMCs or a T cell subset sorted from them (not recorded which). This receptor was obtained from an adult woman who had mild COVID-19 (a few samples of this study predate the infection). Cell type and time point are not known. This chain links TRBV12-3 or TRBV12-4 with TRBJ2-1, with 7 bases fitting TRBD2. Here the CDR3 reads CASRPPPKAGSRTEQFF. Written as DNA, the CDR3 is TGTGCCAGCAGACCGCCCCCCAAAGCGGGATCTCGAACTGAGCAGTTCTTC.